The 8 T cell receptor beta chains listed next were all sequenced from one sample in a study of T cells in localized non-small cell lung cancer. The protocol was immunoSEQ multiplex PCR, while the TCRdb copy is restricted to in-frame clones and leaves out a portion. The table includes approximately 2,500 clones, about 20% detected once. The material sequenced was lung tumor tissue, taken before any cancer treatment. The receptors come from a female donor of 60 years or more with stage I lung adenocarcinoma.

The chain has TRBV28 and TRBJ1-1; D ambiguous. Germline CDR1 and CDR2: MDHEN and SYDVKM. The CDR3 extends over 15 amino acids. Trimming left V 8 bases short and J 1 base short, with 17 bases between. The CDR3 bases are TGTGCCAGCTATTCCCCCAGGAGCCAGAACACTGAAGCTTTCTTT. The encoded protein is CASYSPRSQNTEAFF.

On this clone itself: At one boundary the junction diverges from the germline segment, which might be a read error. The genes are TRBV6-8 and TRBJ2-1, with a possible D match to TRBD1 (6 bases). The germline gives CDR1 MNHGY, CDR2 SAAAGT. CDR3 size: 13 residues. The CDR3 here is CAISGGRGNEQFF. The CDR3 DNA sequence: TGTGCCATCAGTGGGGGCAGGGGCAATGAGCAGTTCTTC.

V gene TRBV30 combines with J gene TRBJ1-5, with 7 positions matching TRBD1. The CDR3 runs 15 residues. V gave up 3 bases and J gave up 3 bases; unmatched junction bases: 8. Germline CDR1 GTSNPN, CDR2 SVGIG (reference sequence). CDR3 region: CAWSLSGGYNQPQHF. In DNA, the CDR3 is TGTGCCTGGAGCCTCTCAGGGGGGTACAATCAGCCCCAGCATTTT.

V and J are TRBV12-5 and TRBJ2-1; no firm D call. The germline CDR1 and CDR2 sequences are LGHNT and FRNRAP. Trimming removed 1 base from V and 8 bases from J, with 6 bases in between. The CDR3 extends over 12 amino acids. CDR3 region: CASGLGLDEQFF. For the CDR3, the DNA is TGTGCTAGTGGTTTGGGCCTGGATGAGCAGTTCTTC.

By proportion, this clone is large. The junction departs from the called germline gene at one end, perhaps through a read error. CDR3 loop: CASSDSGGTDTQYF. The CDR3 DNA reads TGTGCCAGCAGTGACTCGGGAGGCACAGATACGCAGTATTTT. V and J are TRBV6-8 and TRBJ2-3, with a tentative D call TRBD2 (6 bases). Germline CDR1 is MNHGY and CDR2 is SAAAGT. The CDR3 has 14 residues.

The genes are TRBV9 and TRBJ2-3; 11 bases map to TRBD2. CDR1 is SGDLS, CDR2 YYNGEE, per germline. Trimming removed 0 bases from V and 4 bases from J; junction bases left unmatched: 4. CDR3 size: 16 residues. CDR3 in amino acids: CASSVGLAGGPDTQYF. CDR3 bases: TGTGCCAGCAGCGTAGGATTAGCGGGGGGGCCAGATACGCAGTATTTT.

The table lists this clone with a few counts. The CDR3 is CATSEGYSNQPQHF. CDR3 bases: TGTGCCACCAGCGAAGGCTATAGCAATCAGCCCCAGCATTTT. The chain joins TRBV15 to TRBJ1-5; D not certain. Trimming took off 5 bases at V and 0 bases at J, with 8 bases between the two ends. In germline, CDR1 is LNHNV, CDR2 YYDKDF (reference sequence). CDR3 size: 14 residues.

This clone turned up a few times. V usage is TRBV11-3 and J usage is TRBJ1-2; 9 nucleotides line up with TRBD1. V was pared by 4 bases and J by 7 bases, with 7 bases of the junction left unmatched. This CDR3 is built from 14 residues. CDR1 is SGHNT and CDR2 is YENEEA in the germline V gene. The CDR3 DNA sequence: TGTGCCAGCAGCTACCGGACAGGGGCTTCTGGCTACACCTTC. Protein: CASSYRTGASGYTF.